Presented here are 14 T cell receptor beta chains from one specimen sequenced in a study of T cell repertoires in cytomegalovirus infection. TCRdb ran MiXCR on the reads and lists one entry per CDR3 protein. Of some 800,000 distinct CDR3 sequences in the sample, 25% to 30% were seen once. No antigen has been identified for these receptors. Sequencing used cultured CD8+ T cells from PBMCs, obtained from culture after CMV antigen stimulation. Receptors were obtained from a human donor in good health (CMV status not recorded). Some clones in this sample may be carry-over from other donors' samples.

This clonotype was seen more than once but under ten times. The chain joins TRBV7-2 to TRBJ1-2; TRBD1 matches at 8 bases. Germline CDR1 SGHTA, CDR2 FQGNSA. This CDR3 contains 18 residues. The V gene end was trimmed by 3 bases and the J gene end by 4 bases; junction bases not matched to a gene: 16. The CDR3 is CASSFQTGAHSNFYGYTF. The CDR3 nucleotides read TGTGCCAGCAGCTTCCAGACAGGGGCCCACTCTAACTTCTATGGCTACACCTTC. The whole variable domain, filled in from reference TRBV7-2 and TRBJ1-2, reads GAGVSQSPSNKVTEKGKDVELRCDPISGHTALYWYRQSLGQGLEFLIYFQGNSAPDKSGLPSDRFSAERTGGSVSTLTIQRTQQEDSAVYLCASSFQTGAHSNFYGYTFGSGTRLTVV.

The chain has TRBV6-5 and TRBJ2-2; D call uncertain. The CDR3 is 15 amino acids. In germline, CDR1 is MNHEY, CDR2 SVGAGI. Trimming stripped 4 bases from V and 2 bases from J, with 11 bases between. This CDR3 reads CASSWRWDNTGELFF. CDR3 DNA: TGTGCCAGCAGTTGGAGATGGGATAACACCGGGGAGCTGTTTTTT.

The chain carries TRBV12-3 or TRBV12-4 and TRBJ2-6, with a tentative D call TRBD1 (5 bases). This CDR3 comprises 16 residues. Trimming stripped 6 bases from V and 0 bases from J, with 12 bases between. CDR3 protein: CASRGPYNSGANVLTF. In DNA, the CDR3 is TGTGCCAGCAGGGGGCCATACAACTCTGGGGCCAACGTCCTGACTTTC.

The genes are TRBV15 and TRBJ1-5; 7 nucleotides match TRBD1. The junction had 6 bases not matched to a gene; V was cut back by 0 bases and J by 7 bases. The CDR3 runs 15 residues. Germline V gene data show CDR1 as LNHNV and CDR2 as YYDKDF (reference sequence). CDR3 loop: CATSRDRGSGQPQHF. CDR3 in DNA: TGTGCCACCAGCAGAGACAGGGGGAGCGGACAGCCCCAGCATTTT.

CDR3 amino acids: CASSAGNQPQHF. DNA for the CDR3: TGTGCCAGCAGCGCCGGAAACCAGCCCCAGCATTTT. This chain joins TRBV2 and TRBJ1-5; D is unclear. The CDR3 is made up of 12 amino acids. Trimming shortened V by 6 bases and J by 7 bases, and 10 bases separated the two germline ends. Germline assignment: CDR1 SNHLY and CDR2 FYNNEI.

This sequence joins TRBV20-1 and TRBJ1-1; D not certain. Trimming shortened V by 0 bases and J by 0 bases, and 5 bases separated the two germline ends. This CDR3 is 13 amino acids long. CDR1 is DFQATT and CDR2 is SNEGSKA in the germline V gene (reference sequence). CDR3 residues: CSARDPVNTEAFF. In nucleotides, the CDR3 is TGCAGTGCTAGAGATCCGGTGAACACTGAAGCTTTCTTT.

This clonotype was seen only a few times. The chain employs TRBV5-4 and TRBJ2-4, with D unclear. This CDR3 spans 15 amino acids. The V gene's germline CDR1 is SGHNT and CDR2 YYREEE (reference sequence). V lost 3 bases, J lost 9 bases, and 19 bases lay in between. Here the CDR3 reads CASSSSEKGGIIQYF. The CDR3, as DNA: TGTGCCAGCAGCTCCAGCGAGAAGGGTGGGATCATTCAGTACTTC.

This clonotype has at least ten counts. The CDR3 is CASSFFPVATNEKLFF. CDR3 in DNA: TGTGCCAGCAGCTTCTTCCCAGTTGCAACTAATGAAAAACTGTTTTTT. The chain couples TRBV7-2 to TRBJ1-4; D is ambiguous. V was trimmed by 3 bases and J by 0 bases, leaving 11 bases between them. Germline CDR1 reads SGHTA; CDR2 reads FQGNSA. The CDR3 contains 16 residues.

The chain joins TRBV7-9 to TRBJ1-6; a weak D match, TRBD1 (5 bases). This CDR3 region has 15 residues. Per the germline V gene, CDR1 is SEHNR and CDR2 is FQNEAQ (reference sequence). The germline V and J ends were trimmed by 5 bases and 4 bases, with 12 bases remaining between them. The CDR3 reads CASSHDSKYNSPLHF. The CDR3 bases are TGTGCCAGCAGCCACGACAGCAAATATAATTCACCCCTCCACTTT.

This clonotype was observed many times. This chain links TRBV7-8 with TRBJ1-5; a weak D match, TRBD1 (5 bases). The germline V and J ends were trimmed by 1 base and 0 bases, with 7 bases remaining between them. There are 15 residues in the CDR3. Germline CDR1 reads SGHVS; CDR2 reads FQNEAQ. The CDR3 nucleotides are TGTGCCAGCAGCTTAGGACAGTATAGCAATCAGCCCCAGCATTTT. This translates into CASSLGQYSNQPQHF.

This sequence joins TRBV7-9 and TRBJ1-1; D remains ambiguous. With 6 bases removed from V and 1 base from J, the gap between germline ends came to 15 bases. There are 15 residues in the CDR3. CDR1 and CDR2 from the germline V gene are SEHNR and FQNEAQ (reference sequence). The CDR3: CASSQTARENTEAFF. Written as DNA, the CDR3 is TGTGCCAGCAGTCAAACGGCCCGGGAGAACACTGAAGCTTTCTTT.

This clonotype was recorded at least ten times. The rearrangement links TRBV7-2 to TRBJ1-2; D call uncertain. Trimming pared 4 bases from V and 5 bases from J, leaving 8 bases between. CDR3 size: 12 residues. The germline CDR1 and CDR2 sequences are SGHTA and FQGNSA. In nucleotides, the CDR3 is TGTGCCAGCAGCTACGGGGTTTATGGCTACACCTTC. This gives the protein CASSYGVYGYTF.

This clonotype was seen at least ten times. This sequence joins TRBV7-2 and TRBJ2-1; 7 nucleotides agree with TRBD2. V gave up 10 bases and J gave up 3 bases; unmatched junction bases: 6. The V gene's germline CDR1 is SGHTA and CDR2 FQGNSA. The CDR3 runs 13 residues. DNA of the CDR3: TGTGCCAATGCGGGGGACCGCTACAATGAGCAGTTCTTC. Translated, it gives CANAGDRYNEQFF.

The chain uses TRBV7-2 and TRBJ1-6; D is unresolved. This CDR3 contains 15 residues. V lost 5 bases and J lost 5, with 13 bases in between. Germline values: CDR1 SGHTA, CDR2 FQGNSA. The CDR3 is CASSLGRVNNSPLHF. In DNA form, the CDR3 reads TGTGCCAGCAGCCTCGGAAGGGTCAATAATTCACCCCTCCACTTT.